The clone carrying this T cell receptor beta chain was seen repeatedly, ten times or more. As yet, its antigen is unknown. The data stem from a study of T cells in Graves' hyperthyroidism and ophthalmopathy. Study in general: It was at initial diagnosis, before any treatment, that peripheral blood was collected.

CDR1 and CDR2 (germline): SEHNR, FQNEAQ (reference sequence). The CDR3 length is 15 residues. V shed 3 bases and J shed 0 bases, with 9 bases lying between them. Overall study results and limits: The majority of expanded thyroid clonotypes above 0.001 also appeared in blood.

The CDR3 regions of TCR beta were amplified from RNA transcripts. First-round RT-PCR with HTBI primers amplified the TCR CDR3 region. TCRdb reanalysed the multiplex PCR reads using MiXCR and keeps one entry per CDR3 protein. Of hundreds of thousands of distinct CDR3 sequences listed, 15% to 20% were seen once; the top ten hold 3.8%. Patients with uncontrolled infections, other autoimmune diseases, pregnancy or lactation were excluded. This rearrangement joins TRBV7-9 to TRBJ2-1; no definite D call. This TCR derives from a woman aged 30 to 39 with Graves' hyperthyroidism. The sequencing input was blood. This chain's CDR3 is CASSFYLSSYNEQFF. The CDR3 region has the DNA TGTGCCAGCAGCTTTTACCTCAGCTCCTACAATGAGCAGTTCTTC.